These 27 T cell receptor beta chains were sequenced from one sample in a study of regulatory T cells in long-lasting Graves disease. Relying on iRepertoire HTBI primers and Arm-PCR of CDR3 regions, the team built TCR beta libraries. TCRdb processed the multiplex PCR reads anew with MiXCR; each CDR3 protein has one entry. The table records roughly 560,000 distinct CDR3 sequences, about 15% of them present only once. As to time point: newly diagnosed GD, antithyroid drugs for less than 3 months. Following extraction of RNA from PBMCs, that RNA was used to make the TCR library. These data also featured in a second study, about T cells in Graves' hyperthyroidism and ophthalmopathy.

Specimen: peripheral blood mononuclear cells (PBMCs), collected at new diagnosis, from a patient treated with antithyroid drugs. These receptors all stem from a woman in her forties or fifties with Graves disease.

The rearrangement links TRBV10-1 to TRBJ1-4; D perhaps matches TRBD1 (5 bases). This CDR3 region has 13 residues. V lost 4 bases and J 8 bases, leaving 11 bases between the germline ends. Looked up from germline, CDR1 is WNHNN and CDR2 is SYGVQD (reference sequence). The DNA for the CDR3 is TGCGCCAGCAGTGCGGACATAGGGGAAAAACTGTTTTTT. It codes for CASSADIGEKLFF.

The rearrangement joins TRBV11-1 to TRBJ1-2; D is unclear. The CDR3 spans 15 residues. The V gene's germline CDR1 is SGHAT and CDR2 FQDESV (reference sequence). Trimming shortened V by 5 bases and J by 4 bases, and 17 bases separated the two germline ends. In DNA, the CDR3 is TGTGCCAGCAGCAGTACGGGCGTCTCATTCTATGGCTACACCTTC. Its protein is CASSSTGVSFYGYTF.

This clonotype was seen more than once but under ten times. The gene calls are TRBV20-1 and TRBJ1-2; D might be TRBD1 (5 bases). The CDR3 consists of 11 residues. V lost 3 bases, J lost 8 bases, and 10 bases lay in between. Germline assignment: CDR1 DFQATT and CDR2 SNEGSKA (reference sequence). CDR3 region: CSASSGDGYTF. CDR3 nucleotides: TGCAGTGCTAGTAGTGGGGACGGCTACACCTTC.

This clonotype was counted at least ten times. The DNA of the CDR3 is TGTGCCAGCAGTGTACTGGGGAGTAATTCACCCCTCCACTTT. This sequence encodes CASSVLGSNSPLHF. This sequence joins TRBV2 and TRBJ1-6; D unresolved. V gave up 4 bases and J gave up 6 bases, with 10 bases separating them. The CDR3 runs to 14 residues. Looked up from germline, CDR1 is SNHLY and CDR2 is FYNNEI.

This clonotype was picked up one time. The chain recombines TRBV5-5 with TRBJ2-7, with TRBD2 as a possible D gene (5 bases). V lost 0 bases, J lost 7 bases, and 29 bases lay in between. Germline CDR1 SGHKS, CDR2 YYEKEE (reference sequence). The CDR3 has 19 residues. CDR3 loop: CASSLGTLRGYENGYEQYF. The CDR3 region has the DNA TGTGCCAGCAGCTTGGGAACCCTGAGAGGGTATGAGAACGGGTATGAGCAGTACTTC.

This clonotype was counted ten times or more. The V gene is TRBV5-1, the J gene TRBJ1-2; unclear D gene. Trimming pared 1 base from V and 3 bases from J, leaving 7 bases between. CDR1 SGHRS and CDR2 YFSETQ come from the germline V gene. CDR3 length equals 13 residues. The CDR3 loop is CASSLNPDYGYTF. CDR3 bases: TGCGCCAGCAGCTTGAACCCGGACTATGGCTACACCTTC.

This clonotype showed up just a few times. This rearrangement joins TRBV25-1 to TRBJ1-5; 7 positions agree with TRBD1. V dropped 8 bases and J dropped 3; count of bases not matched to a gene: 7. In germline, CDR1 is MGHDK, CDR2 SYGVNS. This CDR3 comprises 14 residues. This CDR3 reads CASARQGDNQPQHF. The DNA of the CDR3 is TGTGCCAGCGCCAGACAGGGCGACAATCAGCCCCAGCATTTT.

The chain joins TRBV10-2 to TRBJ1-1; 9 bases agree with TRBD1. Germline V gene data show CDR1 as WSHSY and CDR2 as SAAADI. Trimming cost V 6 bases and J 4 bases; bases outside gene matches: 6. CDR3 length equals 14 residues. CDR3 bases: TGCGCCAGCAGGGGGGACAGGGTCCCCACTGAAGCTTTCTTT. This encodes CASRGDRVPTEAFF.

The sample holds a few counts of this clonotype. The chain combines TRBV7-9 with TRBJ1-1, with a possible D match to TRBD1 (5 bases). Germline V gives CDR1 SEHNR, CDR2 FQNEAQ (reference sequence). With 5 bases removed from V and 2 bases from J, the gap between germline ends came to 18 bases. The CDR3 is 16 amino acids. The CDR3 DNA reads TGTGCCAGCAGCCGAGGGTCCGGGTGGGGCAACACTGAAGCTTTCTTT. As protein: CASSRGSGWGNTEAFF.

The sample holds a few counts of this clonotype. The CDR3 DNA reads as TGCAGTGCTAGACCCTTCGACAGGCCTCCTACTAACTATGGCTACACCTTC. It translates to CSARPFDRPPTNYGYTF. This sequence joins TRBV20-1 and TRBJ1-2, with a possible D match to TRBD1 (6 bases). Germline V gene lookup returns CDR1 DFQATT and CDR2 SNEGSKA (reference sequence). V was clipped by 2 bases and J by 0 bases, with 19 bases between them. This CDR3 is 17 amino acids long.

This clonotype was observed a handful of times. The chain has TRBV6-1 and TRBJ2-5, with D tentatively TRBD1 (5 bases). Looked up from germline, CDR1 is MNHNS and CDR2 is SASEGT. CDR3 length: 13 amino acids. The V end was cut by 7 bases, the J end by 1 base, with 10 bases between. CDR3 amino acids: CASTDRRQETQYF. The CDR3, as DNA: TGTGCCAGCACCGACAGACGCCAAGAGACCCAGTACTTC.

In this sample, this clonotype turned up a few times. The genes are TRBV19 and TRBJ2-5, with 8 bases fitting TRBD2. Germline-derived CDR1 and CDR2 are LNHDA and SQIVND (reference sequence). The CDR3 is 14 residues long. Unmatched junction bases numbered 3, after V lost 3 bases and J lost 3 bases. In DNA form, the CDR3 reads TGTGCCAGTAGTATTTTTAGCGGGAAAGAGACCCAGTACTTC. Its translation: CASSIFSGKETQYF.

This clonotype came up many times. The gene calls are TRBV2 and TRBJ2-5; 8 bases agree with TRBD1. The CDR3 is made up of 15 amino acids. V lost 6 bases to trimming and J lost 2 bases; unmatched junction nucleotides: 8. Germline V gene sequence: CDR1 SNHLY, CDR2 FYNNEI. CDR3 in DNA: TGTGCCAGCAGCGCCGACAGGGGCCGACAAGAGACCCAGTACTTC. Amino acids: CASSADRGRQETQYF.

This clonotype has at least ten counts. This sequence joins TRBV28 and TRBJ1-1, with D unclear. The germline CDR1 and CDR2 sequences are MDHEN and SYDVKM. This CDR3 has 12 amino acids. V was clipped by 7 bases and J by 0 bases, with 6 bases between them. The CDR3 DNA reads TGTGCCAGCACTGGGATGAACACTGAAGCTTTCTTT. This gives the protein CASTGMNTEAFF.

This clonotype was seen ten or more times. CDR3 sequence (DNA): TGCAGTGCTAGAGCCAGGACCAACACAGATACGCAGTATTTT. Residues: CSARARTNTDTQYF. The rearrangement joins TRBV20-1 to TRBJ2-3; D remains ambiguous. The CDR3 consists of 14 residues. V was cut by 1 base and J by 2 bases, with 10 bases left in between. Germline CDR1 is DFQATT and CDR2 is SNEGSKA (reference sequence).

This clonotype was detected only a few times. The gene calls are TRBV4-1 and TRBJ1-1; 7 nucleotides align to TRBD1. V lost 0 bases, J lost 10 bases, and 2 bases stayed unmatched. The germline V gene has CDR1 MGHRA and CDR2 YSYEKL. This CDR3 region has 12 residues. The CDR3 bases are TGCGCCAGCAGCCAAGAGACAGGGATAGCTTTCTTT. Translated, it gives CASSQETGIAFF.

This clonotype came up a few times. V usage is TRBV6-5 and J usage is TRBJ2-3; 9 bases line up with TRBD2. The CDR3 covers 15 residues. CDR1 and CDR2 (germline): MNHEY, SVGAGI. J gave up 3 bases and V 2 bases, and 3 bases lay outside the gene matches. CDR3 protein: CASSYIAGGTDTQYF. In DNA, the CDR3 is TGTGCCAGCAGTTACATCGCGGGGGGGACAGATACGCAGTATTTT.

The sample holds a few counts of this clonotype. This sequence joins TRBV20-1 and TRBJ2-7; D is unresolved. The V end was cut by 6 bases, the J end by 0 bases, with 15 bases between. In germline, CDR1 is DFQATT, CDR2 SNEGSKA (reference sequence). The CDR3 is 14 residues long. The CDR3 is CSATDGRGSYEQYF. CDR3 DNA sequence: TGCAGTGCAACGGACGGCCGAGGCTCCTACGAGCAGTACTTC.

In its sample, this clonotype was seen many times. J is TRBJ1-4 and V is TRBV12-3 or TRBV12-4, with D unresolved. This CDR3 spans 13 amino acids. Trimming took 6 bases from V and 10 from J, leaving 15 bases between them. The CDR3 bases are TGTGCCAGCAGCCGCCTCGTTGGGGTAAAACTGTTTTTT. This encodes CASSRLVGVKLFF.

The J gene is TRBJ2-2, the V gene TRBV9; D is unresolved. The CDR3 extends over 14 amino acids. CDR1 SGDLS and CDR2 YYNGEE come from the germline V gene. V lost 0 bases and J 2 bases, leaving 5 bases between the germline ends. The CDR3 region is CASSVVGNTGELFF. CDR3 sequence (DNA): TGTGCCAGCAGCGTAGTTGGTAACACCGGGGAGCTGTTTTTT.

This clonotype has a handful of counts. The chain has TRBV5-5 and TRBJ1-4; D is uncertain. The V end was cut by 4 bases, the J end by 7 bases, with 17 bases between. The CDR3 consists of 15 residues. CDR1 is SGHKS and CDR2 is YYEKEE in the germline V gene (reference sequence). Here the CDR3 reads CASSPPAQLGEKLFF. CDR3 coding DNA: TGTGCCAGCAGCCCCCCGGCGCAGCTGGGTGAAAAACTGTTTTTT.

The table lists this clonotype with a few counts. CDR3 amino acids: CASSPDLTDYGYTF. The CDR3, as DNA: TGCGCCAGCAGCCCGGACTTGACAGACTATGGCTACACCTTC. V gene TRBV5-1 combines with J gene TRBJ1-2, with TRBD1 as a possible D gene (5 bases). Germline CDR1 and CDR2: SGHRS and YFSETQ. The CDR3 spans 14 residues. Trimming removed 4 bases at V and 3 bases at J, with 13 bases between. Filled out from reference TRBV5-1 and TRBJ1-2, the complete variable domain reads KAGVTQTPRYLIKTRGQQVTLSCSPISGHRSVSWYQQTPGQGLQFLFEYFSETQRNKGNFPGRFSGRQFSNSRSEMNVSTLELGDSALYLCASSPDLTDYGYTFGSGTRLTVV.

This clonotype was seen ten or more times. The J gene is TRBJ1-5, the V gene TRBV28; 10 bases line up with TRBD1. The germline V gene encodes CDR1 MDHEN and CDR2 SYDVKM. CDR3 length: 17 amino acids. Unmatched junction bases numbered 9, after V lost 4 bases and J lost 3 bases. CDR3 region: CASSSTTGQGNNQPQHF. Written as DNA, the CDR3 is TGTGCCAGCAGTTCGACTACGGGACAGGGGAACAATCAGCCCCAGCATTTT.

This chain uses TRBV2 with TRBJ2-2; 8 bases agree with TRBD2. Germline CDR1 SNHLY, CDR2 FYNNEI. The CDR3 has 14 amino acids. The trim removed 8 bases at V and 3 bases at J, leaving 5 bases unmatched. CDR3 DNA sequence: TGTGCCAGCCGGAAAGCGGGGGACACCGGGGAGCTGTTTTTT. Its translation: CASRKAGDTGELFF.

CDR3 loop: CASLPSTGRDYNEQFF. CDR3 in DNA: TGTGCCAGCCTTCCTTCCACCGGGAGAGACTACAATGAGCAGTTCTTC. The chain links TRBV27 to TRBJ2-1; D might be TRBD2 (6 bases). The V end was cut by 8 bases, the J end by 3 bases, with 20 bases between. This CDR3 spans 16 amino acids. Looked up from germline, CDR1 is MNHEY and CDR2 is SMNVEV (reference sequence).

Concerning this clonotype itself: Its ends do not fully match the called genes, so a read error is possible. The chain employs TRBV7-9 and TRBJ2-7; TRBD1 matches 8 bases. The V gene's germline CDR1 is SEHNR and CDR2 FQNEAQ (reference sequence). There are 13 residues in the CDR3. The CDR3 bases are TGTGCCGGCAGCTTTCAGGGGGCGCCTGAGCAGTACTTC. Translated: CAGSFQGAPEQYF.

This clonotype was observed a handful of times. The chain is built from TRBV5-1 and TRBJ2-4; perhaps TRBD2 as D (6 bases). The ends were cut back, 3 bases at V and 8 bases at J, with 6 bases in the middle. The CDR3 runs 11 residues. The germline CDR1 and CDR2 sequences are SGHRS and YFSETQ. The CDR3 here is CASSSGDIQYF. DNA for the CDR3: TGCGCCAGCAGCTCGGGGGACATTCAGTACTTC.